These 5 T cell receptor beta chains were sequenced from one sample in a study of blood T cell repertoires in COVID-19. Sequencing was performed with immunoSEQ multiplex PCR; in TCRdb, only in-frame clones are kept and a portion is missing. Of over 250,000 clones listed, around 90% are singletons. The sequencing sample was made of peripheral blood. The receptors were gathered from a man in his fifties with acute or convalescent COVID-19.

For the CDR3, the DNA is TGTGCCAGTAGTCTGCGGACAGGGTTGAGCAATCAGCCCCAGCATTTT. Translated: CASSLRTGLSNQPQHF. This chain uses TRBV19 with TRBJ1-5; TRBD1 agrees at 8 bases. The germline V gene has CDR1 LNHDA and CDR2 SQIVND (reference sequence). The CDR3 spans 16 residues. The J segment lost 1 base and the V segment lost 5 bases, leaving 7 bases of the junction unmatched.

The chain recombines TRBV9 with TRBJ1-3; no clear D gene. The CDR3 is 13 residues long. V was shortened by 4 bases and J by 1 base, with 6 bases between the two germline ends. Germline lookup yields CDR1 SGDLS and CDR2 YYNGEE. This CDR3 is CASSPGSGNTIYF. DNA of the CDR3: TGTGCCAGCAGCCCCGGGTCTGGAAACACCATATATTTT.

The chain recombines TRBV7-3 with TRBJ2-5; possibly TRBD1 for D (5 bases). Germline V gene sequence: CDR1 SGHTA, CDR2 FQGTGA. The CDR3 is 15 residues long. V lost 5 bases and J lost 4, with 17 bases in between. As DNA, the CDR3 is TGTGCCAGCAGCCTCCTTGGTGGGGCCGGAGAGACCCAGTACTTC. It specifies CASSLLGGAGETQYF.

The V gene is TRBV3-1 (or the pseudogene TRBV3-2), the J gene TRBJ2-1; D ambiguous. Trimming took 2 bases from V and 8 from J, leaving 13 bases between them. In germline, CDR1 is LGHDT, CDR2 YNNKEL (reference sequence). The CDR3 has 14 residues. The CDR3 reads CASSQSASGDEQFF. Written as DNA, the CDR3 is TGTGCCAGCAGCCAATCCGCTAGTGGCGATGAGCAGTTCTTC.

The chain carries TRBV19 and TRBJ1-5; D is perhaps TRBD1 (6 bases). Between the trimmed V and J ends, which lost 5 bases and 5 bases, there was a span of 13 bases. The CDR3 loop spans 14 amino acids. Germline V CDR1 and CDR2: LNHDA, SQIVND (reference sequence). CDR3 nucleotides: TGTGCCAGTAGTCCTACAGGGCGCTATCAGCCCCAGCATTTT. This codes for CASSPTGRYQPQHF.